Reported below is one TCR beta chain. Antigen unknown. This entry comes from a study of OX40 agonist ivuxolimab in advanced cancers. At the level of the study: The study enrolled dose-escalation patients with hepatocellular carcinoma, melanoma, renal cell or head and neck cancer. Earlier treatment with anti-PD-1, anti-PD-L1 or anti-CTLA-4 was permitted, and approximately 38% had received some. Study conclusions and caveats: Clonal expansion in partial responders at 0.1-3.0 mg/kg ranked among the lowest.

The method was immunoSEQ multiplex PCR; TCRdb's version includes in-frame clones alone and lacks a portion of them. In the table there are about 110,000 clones, less than 95% of which are singletons. There are 17 residues in the CDR3. CDR1 is MGHDK, CDR2 SYGVNS, per germline. Trimming stripped 2 bases from V and 0 bases from J, with 14 bases between. The TCR sequence derives from an adult with an advanced solid tumor such as melanoma, head and neck, liver or kidney cancer. The rearrangement links TRBV25-1 to TRBJ2-1; D is perhaps TRBD2 (5 bases). Specimen: CD4+ or CD8+ T cells sorted from blood, collected in a trial of the OX40 agonist ivuxolimab. CDR3 in amino acids: CASSELGSGRSYNEQFF. CDR3 DNA sequence: TGTGCCAGCAGTGAACTAGGGAGCGGCCGCTCCTACAATGAGCAGTTCTTC.